The 20 T cell receptor beta chains below all came from one sample that was sequenced in a study of tumor-infiltrating lymphocytes in oesophageal squamous cell carcinoma. MiXCR, applied by TCRdb to the PCR reads, yields one record per CDR3 protein. The sample lists some 12,000 distinct CDR3 sequences, 55% seen once, with more than 35% in the top ten. Material for sequencing was esophageal tumor tissue. These receptors all come from a female donor with esophageal squamous cell carcinoma.

This chain links TRBV7-3 with TRBJ2-3; the match to TRBD2 covers 12 bases. With V trimmed by 5 bases and J by 4 bases, 4 bases remained unmatched. CDR1 SGHTA and CDR2 FQGTGA come from the germline V gene. The CDR3 has 15 amino acids. In DNA, the CDR3 is TGTGCCAGCAGCCAAACTAGCGGGAGGTCAGATACGCAGTATTTT. Its protein is CASSQTSGRSDTQYF.

This clonotype was counted only a few times. The chain has TRBV7-2 and TRBJ2-2, with 11 bases fitting TRBD2. Germline loops: CDR1 SGHTA, CDR2 FQGNSA. This CDR3 is 18 amino acids long. V dropped 5 bases and J dropped 4; count of bases not matched to a gene: 12. The CDR3 loop is CASSPGLAEGSSTGELFF. Written as DNA, the CDR3 is TGTGCCAGCAGCCCGGGACTAGCGGAGGGGTCTAGCACCGGGGAGCTGTTTTTT.

This chain connects TRBV7-2 to TRBJ2-3; 7 bases fit TRBD2. The CDR3 is 15 amino acids. Trimming took 1 base from V and 4 from J; bases not matched to a gene: 5. Per germline, CDR1 SGHTA and CDR2 FQGNSA. The CDR3 protein is CASSLGGRASDTQYF. CDR3 DNA sequence: TGTGCCAGCAGCTTAGGAGGGAGGGCCTCAGATACGCAGTATTTT.

The V gene is TRBV7-3, the J gene TRBJ2-2; TRBD2 matches at 11 bases. V gave up 1 base and J gave up 5 bases; unmatched junction bases: 3. This CDR3 comprises 16 residues. From germline, CDR1 is SGHTA and CDR2 FQGTGA. The CDR3 region has the DNA TGTGCCAGCAGCTTAATGGGGACTAGCGGTACCGGGGAGCTGTTTTTT. The encoded protein is CASSLMGTSGTGELFF.

This clonotype was recorded at least ten times. In DNA, the CDR3 is TGTGCCAGCGCAAAACAGGGTGGCTCAGCCAAAAACATTCAGTACTTC. This codes for CASAKQGGSAKNIQYF. J is TRBJ2-4 and V is TRBV6-1; a weak D match, TRBD1 (6 bases). The V end was cut by 8 bases, the J end by 0 bases, with 17 bases between. The CDR3 spans 16 residues. Germline CDR1 is MNHNS and CDR2 is SASEGT.

The chain carries TRBV7-9 and TRBJ2-7; D tentatively fits TRBD1 or TRBD2 (5 bases each). The J call could be wrong; TRBJ2-5 is a better fit for the DNA end. Germline V gives CDR1 SEHNR, CDR2 FQNEAQ (reference sequence). The CDR3 spans 16 residues. The CDR3 is CASSPIRDGAEETQYF. DNA for the CDR3: TGTGCCAGCAGCCCTATCCGGGACGGGGCGGAGGAGACCCAGTACTTC.

V is TRBV7-8 and J is TRBJ2-5, with TRBD2 identical over 15 bases. Germline V CDR1 and CDR2: SGHVS, FQNEAQ. The CDR3 covers 18 residues. The V and J ends lost 1 base and 1 base, in that order; junction bases with no gene match: 4. CDR3 protein: CASSLGWGLAGGQETQYF. The CDR3 DNA reads TGTGCCAGCAGCTTAGGTTGGGGACTAGCGGGAGGCCAAGAGACCCAGTACTTC.

The V and J genes are TRBV6-1 and TRBJ2-3, with D possibly matching TRBD1 (6 bases). Matching the DNA end better, TRBJ2-1 makes the J call doubtful. The CDR3 is 15 amino acids. The germline gives CDR1 MNHNS, CDR2 SASEGT. The CDR3 region is CASSSQQGIYNEQFF. CDR3 in DNA: TGTGCCAGCAGTAGCCAACAGGGAATCTACAATGAGCAGTTCTTC.

In this sample, this clonotype turned up once. The chain couples TRBV7-3 to TRBJ1-1, with 7 bases aligning to TRBD1. CDR1 is SGHTA, CDR2 FQGTGA, per germline. The CDR3 is 15 residues long. V lost 0 bases, J lost 5 bases, and 6 bases stayed unmatched. The CDR3 protein is CASSLTGTEETEAFF. In DNA form, the CDR3 reads TGTGCCAGCAGCTTAACGGGGACAGAAGAAACTGAAGCTTTCTTT. Full variable domain (rest looked up from reference TRBV7-3 and TRBJ1-1): GAGVSQTPSNKVTEKGKYVELRCDPISGHTALYWYRQSLGQGPEFLIYFQGTGAADDSGLPNDRFFAVRPEGSVSTLKIQRTERGDSAVYLCASSLTGTEETEAFFGQGTRLTVV.

This clonotype was observed at least ten times. J is TRBJ2-3 and V is TRBV6-1; 10 nucleotides line up with TRBD2. V lost 4 bases, J lost 2 bases, and 6 bases stayed unmatched. The CDR3 runs to 16 residues. In germline, CDR1 is MNHNS, CDR2 SASEGT. CDR3 sequence (DNA): TGTGCCAGCAGTGCAAGGACTAGCGGCAACACAGATACGCAGTATTTT. Its protein product is CASSARTSGNTDTQYF.

This clonotype was observed a single time. A read error may produce the germline difference seen at one junction end. The rearrangement uses TRBV7-9 and TRBJ2-7; 11 positions agree with TRBD2. There are 13 residues in the CDR3. The germline V gene encodes CDR1 SEHNR and CDR2 FQNEAQ (reference sequence). Here the CDR3 DNA reads TGTGCCAGCAGCTTAGTTCCACTAGCGGGAGAGTTCTTC. Amino acid sequence: CASSLVPLAGEFF. Filled out from reference TRBV7-9 and TRBJ2-7, the complete variable domain reads DTGVSQNPRHKITKRGQNVTFRCDPISEHNRLYWYRQTLGQGPEFLTYFQNEAQLEKSRLLSDRFSAERPKGSFSTLEIQRTEQGDSAMYLCASSLVPLAGEFFGPGTRLTVT.

This clonotype turned up a few times. A single base separates this from a much larger clone, so it may be a read error. The chain combines TRBV6-4 with TRBJ2-1; D is perhaps TRBD2 (5 bases). Near its end, the DNA agrees better with TRBJ2-7, so the J call may be wrong. CDR1 and CDR2 (germline): MRHNA, SNTAGT. The CDR3 extends over 17 amino acids. The CDR3 sequence: CASSEGATEYAANEQYF. The CDR3 DNA follows: TGTGCCAGCAGTGAGGGAGCCACTGAATACGCGGCCAATGAGCAGTACTTC.

V gene TRBV10-3 combines with J gene TRBJ1-5; no reliable D call. The length of the CDR3 is 15 residues. V lost 0 bases, J lost 0 bases, and 6 bases lay in between. Per germline, CDR1 ENHRY and CDR2 SYGVKD. Here the CDR3 DNA reads TGTGCCATCAGTGAGTCGGAGGATAGCAATCAGCCCCAGCATTTT. This encodes CAISESEDSNQPQHF.

This clonotype was detected a few times. Likely a read error: the CDR3 ends without its conserved phenylalanine or tryptophan. Because the CDR3's place on the DNA is in doubt, the DNA is left out and the CDR3 is given as listed by TCRdb. V is TRBV7-9 and J is TRBJ2-6; TRBD2, as called in the table, went unchecked against the DNA. Germline V lookup: CDR1 SEHNR, CDR2 FQNEAQ (reference sequence). The CDR3 spans 16 amino acids, including both terminal residues. The CDR3 spells CASSYPDGTRDQYFGA.

The chain employs TRBV18 and TRBJ2-3, with 10 nucleotides matching TRBD1. Near its end, the DNA agrees better with TRBJ2-5, so the J call may be wrong. Per the germline V gene, CDR1 is KGHSH and CDR2 is LQKENI. This CDR3 comprises 17 residues. CDR3 nucleotides: TGTGCCAGCTCACCATCGACAGGGGGCGCGGTCGGGGAGACCCAGTACTTC. Its translation: CASSPSTGGAVGETQYF.

Ten or more counts support this clonotype. The V call is TRBV11-2, the J call TRBJ1-2; 7 nucleotides align to TRBD1. The CDR3 covers 14 residues. After removal of 5 bases from V and 6 bases from J, the junction contained 9 bases not matched to a gene. Germline V gene data show CDR1 as SGHAT and CDR2 as FQNNGV. The CDR3 loop is CASSTRQGLDGYTF. CDR3 DNA: TGTGCCAGCAGCACGCGACAGGGTTTAGATGGCTACACCTTC.

This clonotype was recorded many times. In nucleotides, the CDR3 is TGTGCCAGCAGTGTGACAGGGTCGGGGATCTATGGCTACACCTTC. Amino acids: CASSVTGSGIYGYTF. This rearrangement joins TRBV6-1 to TRBJ1-2; the match to TRBD1 covers 7 bases. CDR1 and CDR2 from the germline V gene are MNHNS and SASEGT. The CDR3 extends over 15 amino acids. V gave up 4 bases and J gave up 4 bases; unmatched junction bases: 9.

The gene calls are TRBV6-1 and TRBJ2-3; the D gene is possibly TRBD2 (5 bases). Deletions cut 2 bases from V and 2 bases from J, with 14 bases between. The length of the CDR3 is 16 residues. CDR1 is MNHNS, CDR2 SASEGT, per germline. CDR3 nucleotide sequence: TGTGCCAGCAGTGAAATCAGCGGAGGCTTCACAGATACGCAGTATTTT. Its protein product is CASSEISGGFTDTQYF.

This clonotype has just a few counts. The chain recombines TRBV7-3 with TRBJ2-7; 9 nucleotides line up with TRBD2. The germline CDR1 and CDR2 sequences are SGHTA and FQGTGA. V gave up 5 bases and J gave up 7 bases; unmatched junction bases: 12. This CDR3 has 15 amino acids. This CDR3 is CASSLSGRYKDEQYF. The CDR3 DNA reads TGTGCCAGCAGCCTAAGCGGGAGGTATAAGGATGAGCAGTACTTC.

This clonotype was observed at least ten times. This chain links TRBV18 with TRBJ1-6; 9 bases match TRBD1. With V trimmed by 3 bases and J by 9 bases, 3 bases remained unmatched. Germline assignment: CDR1 KGHSH and CDR2 LQKENI. The CDR3 totals 14 residues. The CDR3 region is CASSPGQGGSPLHF. CDR3 nucleotide sequence: TGTGCCAGCTCACCGGGACAGGGAGGTTCACCCCTCCACTTT. Filled out from reference TRBV18 and TRBJ1-6, the complete variable domain reads NAGVMQNPRHLVRRRGQEARLRCSPMKGHSHVYWYRQLPEEGLKFMVYLQKENIIDESGMPKERFSAEFPKEGPSILRIQQVVRGDSAAYFCASSPGQGGSPLHFGNGTRLTVT.